This record covers a single T cell receptor (beta chain). This sample is part of a study of T cells in Graves' hyperthyroidism and ophthalmopathy. Study summary: Sampling of peripheral blood happened at initial diagnosis, prior to any treatment.

Trimming removed 6 bases at V and 0 bases at J, with 12 bases between. The V gene's germline CDR1 is WSHSY and CDR2 SAAADI. The CDR3 runs to 14 residues. Diagnoses were made from clinical symptoms, serum measures (thyroxine and TRAb), thyroid ultrasound and orbital computed tomography. Amplified TCR beta CDR3 regions came from RNA transcripts. First-round RT-PCR of the TCR CDR3 relied on the HTBI primer set. Each CDR3 protein gets one entry after TCRdb re-called the multiplex PCR reads with MiXCR. Among about 52,000 distinct CDR3 sequences listed, 48% were seen once. This clonotype was sampled from a woman in her forties or fifties with Graves' ophthalmopathy. The sequencing input was blood. The V gene is TRBV10-2, the J gene TRBJ2-7, with D uncertain. This chain's CDR3 is CASRGGHSSYEQYF. CDR3 in DNA: TGCGCCAGCAGGGGCGGCCACTCCTCCTACGAGCAGTACTTC.